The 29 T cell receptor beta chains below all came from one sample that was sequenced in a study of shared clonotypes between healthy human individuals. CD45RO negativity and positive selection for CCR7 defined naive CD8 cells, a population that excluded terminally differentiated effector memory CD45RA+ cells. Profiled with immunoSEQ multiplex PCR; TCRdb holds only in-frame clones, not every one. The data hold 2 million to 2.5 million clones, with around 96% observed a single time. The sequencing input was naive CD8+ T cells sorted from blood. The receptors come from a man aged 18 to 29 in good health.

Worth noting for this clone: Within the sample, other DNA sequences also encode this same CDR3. CDR3 sequence: CASRGQGNQPQHF. The CDR3 DNA is TGTGCCAGCAGGGGGCAGGGCAATCAGCCCCAGCATTTT. The chain carries TRBV6-1 and TRBJ1-5; a possible D gene is TRBD1 (5 bases). CDR1 is MNHNS, CDR2 SASEGT, per germline. Trimming took 6 bases from V and 2 from J, leaving 8 bases between them. The CDR3 is 13 residues long.

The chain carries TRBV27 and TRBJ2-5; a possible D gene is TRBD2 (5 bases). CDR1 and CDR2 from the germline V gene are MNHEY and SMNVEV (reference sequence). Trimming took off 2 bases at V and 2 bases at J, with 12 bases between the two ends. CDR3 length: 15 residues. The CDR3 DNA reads TGTGCCAGCAGTTTAACAGCGGCGAATCAAGAGACCCAGTACTTC. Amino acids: CASSLTAANQETQYF.

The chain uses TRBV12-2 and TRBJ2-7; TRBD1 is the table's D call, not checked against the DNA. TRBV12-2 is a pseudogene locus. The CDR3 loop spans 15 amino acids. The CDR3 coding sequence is TGTGCAAGTCGCTTATTAGGACAGACTGCCTACGAGCAGTACTTC. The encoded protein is CASRLLGQTAYEQYF.

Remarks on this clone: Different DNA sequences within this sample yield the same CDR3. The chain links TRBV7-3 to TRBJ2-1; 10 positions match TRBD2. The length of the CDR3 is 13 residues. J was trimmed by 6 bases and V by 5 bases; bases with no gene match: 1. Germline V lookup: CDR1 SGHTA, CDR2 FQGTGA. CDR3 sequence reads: CASSPSGGNEQFF. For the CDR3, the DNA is TGTGCCAGCAGCCCTAGCGGGGGCAATGAGCAGTTCTTC.

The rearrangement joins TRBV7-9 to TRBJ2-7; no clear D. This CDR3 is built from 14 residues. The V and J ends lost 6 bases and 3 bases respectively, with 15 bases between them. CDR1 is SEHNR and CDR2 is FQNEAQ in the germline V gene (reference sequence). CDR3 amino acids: CASSFSTLVYEQYF. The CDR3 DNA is TGTGCCAGCAGTTTTTCGACCCTCGTCTACGAGCAGTACTTC. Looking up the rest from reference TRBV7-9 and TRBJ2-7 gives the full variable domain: DTGVSQNPRHKITKRGQNVTFRCDPISEHNRLYWYRQTLGQGPEFLTYFQNEAQLEKSRLLSDRFSAERPKGSFSTLEIQRTEQGDSAMYLCASSFSTLVYEQYFGPGTRLTVT.

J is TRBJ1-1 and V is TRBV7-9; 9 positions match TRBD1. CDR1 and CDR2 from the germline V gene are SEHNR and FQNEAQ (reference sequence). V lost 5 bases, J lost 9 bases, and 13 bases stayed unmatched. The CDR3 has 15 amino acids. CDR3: CASSPYTGGVSKAFF. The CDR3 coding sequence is TGTGCCAGCAGCCCATATACAGGGGGCGTATCAAAAGCTTTCTTT. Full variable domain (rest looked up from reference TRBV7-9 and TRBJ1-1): DTGVSQNPRHKITKRGQNVTFRCDPISEHNRLYWYRQTLGQGPEFLTYFQNEAQLEKSRLLSDRFSAERPKGSFSTLEIQRTEQGDSAMYLCASSPYTGGVSKAFFGQGTRLTVV.

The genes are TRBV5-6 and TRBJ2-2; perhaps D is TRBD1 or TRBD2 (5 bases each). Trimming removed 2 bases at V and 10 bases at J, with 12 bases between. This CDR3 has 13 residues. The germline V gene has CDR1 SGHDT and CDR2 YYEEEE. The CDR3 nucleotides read TGTGCCAGCAGCTTAGATTCGGGACCGGAGCTGTTTTTT. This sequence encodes CASSLDSGPELFF.

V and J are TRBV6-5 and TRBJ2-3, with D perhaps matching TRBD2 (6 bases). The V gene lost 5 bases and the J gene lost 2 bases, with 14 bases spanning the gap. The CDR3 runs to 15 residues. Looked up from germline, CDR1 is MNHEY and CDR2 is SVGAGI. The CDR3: CASSVTGSNTDTQYF. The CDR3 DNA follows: TGTGCCAGCAGTGTGACCGGGAGTAACACAGATACGCAGTATTTT.

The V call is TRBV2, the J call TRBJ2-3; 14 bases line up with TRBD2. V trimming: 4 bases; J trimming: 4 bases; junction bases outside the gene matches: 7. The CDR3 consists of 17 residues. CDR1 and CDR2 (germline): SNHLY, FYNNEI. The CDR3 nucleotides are TGTGCCAGCAGTGGCATTGGGACTAGCGGGAGTTCAGATACGCAGTATTTT. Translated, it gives CASSGIGTSGSSDTQYF.

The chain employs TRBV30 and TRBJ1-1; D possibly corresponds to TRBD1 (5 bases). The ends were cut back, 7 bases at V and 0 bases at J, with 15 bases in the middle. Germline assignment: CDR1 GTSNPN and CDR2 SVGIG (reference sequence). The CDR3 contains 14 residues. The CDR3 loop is CALNAGTMNTEAFF. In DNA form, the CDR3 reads TGTGCCTTGAATGCGGGGACGATGAACACTGAAGCTTTCTTT. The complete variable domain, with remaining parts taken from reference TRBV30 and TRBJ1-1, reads SQTIHQWPATLVQPVGSPLSLECTVEGTSNPNLYWYRQAAGRGLQLLFYSVGIGQISSEVPQNLSASRPQDRQFILSSKKLLLSDSGFYLCALNAGTMNTEAFFGQGTRLTVV.

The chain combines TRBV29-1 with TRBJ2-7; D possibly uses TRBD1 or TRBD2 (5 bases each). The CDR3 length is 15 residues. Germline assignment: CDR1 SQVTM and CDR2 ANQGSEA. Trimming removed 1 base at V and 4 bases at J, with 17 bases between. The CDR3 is CSVEGDRDHPYEQYF. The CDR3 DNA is TGCAGCGTTGAAGGAGACCGGGACCACCCTTACGAGCAGTACTTC.

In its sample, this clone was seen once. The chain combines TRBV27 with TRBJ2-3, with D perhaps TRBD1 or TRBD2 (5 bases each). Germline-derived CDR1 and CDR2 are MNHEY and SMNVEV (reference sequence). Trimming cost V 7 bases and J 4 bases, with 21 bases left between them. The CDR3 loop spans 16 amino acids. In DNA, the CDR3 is TGTGCCAGCACCCCCCTGGGGGTCAGCAGCCCAGATACGCAGTATTTT. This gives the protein CASTPLGVSSPDTQYF.

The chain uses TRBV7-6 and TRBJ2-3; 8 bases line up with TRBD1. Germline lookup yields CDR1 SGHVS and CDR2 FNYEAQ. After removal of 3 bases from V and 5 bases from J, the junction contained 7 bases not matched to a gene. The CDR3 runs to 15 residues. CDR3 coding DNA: TGTGCCAGCAGCTTCTACCCACAGGGGGGAGATACGCAGTATTTT. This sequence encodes CASSFYPQGGDTQYF.

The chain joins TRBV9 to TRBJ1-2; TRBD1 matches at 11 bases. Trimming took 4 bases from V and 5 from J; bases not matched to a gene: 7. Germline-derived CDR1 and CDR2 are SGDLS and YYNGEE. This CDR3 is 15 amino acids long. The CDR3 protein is CASSTGTGGGYGYTF. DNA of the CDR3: TGTGCCAGCAGCACCGGGACAGGGGGTGGGTATGGCTACACCTTC.

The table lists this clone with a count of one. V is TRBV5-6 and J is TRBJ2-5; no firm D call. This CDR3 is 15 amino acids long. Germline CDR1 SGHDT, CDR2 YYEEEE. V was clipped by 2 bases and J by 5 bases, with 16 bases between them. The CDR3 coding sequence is TGTGCCAGCAGCTTCGACCTCAGTGGCGCTGAGACCCAGTACTTC. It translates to CASSFDLSGAETQYF.

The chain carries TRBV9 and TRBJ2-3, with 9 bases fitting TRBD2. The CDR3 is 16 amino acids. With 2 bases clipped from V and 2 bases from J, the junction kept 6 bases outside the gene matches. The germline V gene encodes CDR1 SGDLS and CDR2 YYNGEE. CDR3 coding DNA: TGTGCCAGCAGCGTCCGAAGCGGGGGGATCACAGATACGCAGTATTTT. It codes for CASSVRSGGITDTQYF.

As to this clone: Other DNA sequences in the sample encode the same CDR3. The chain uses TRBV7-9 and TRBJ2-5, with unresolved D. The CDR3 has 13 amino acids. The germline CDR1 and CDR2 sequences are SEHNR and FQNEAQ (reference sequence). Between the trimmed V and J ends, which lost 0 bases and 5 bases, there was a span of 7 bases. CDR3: CASSLALGETQYF. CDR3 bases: TGTGCCAGCAGCTTAGCGCTGGGGGAGACCCAGTACTTC.

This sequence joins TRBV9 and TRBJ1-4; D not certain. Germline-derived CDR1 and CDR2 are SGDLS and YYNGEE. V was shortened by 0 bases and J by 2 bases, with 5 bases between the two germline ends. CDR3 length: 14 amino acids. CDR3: CASSVDGTNEKLFF. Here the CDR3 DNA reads TGTGCCAGCAGCGTAGACGGCACTAATGAAAAACTGTTTTTT. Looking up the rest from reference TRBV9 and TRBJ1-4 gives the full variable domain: DSGVTQTPKHLITATGQRVTLRCSPRSGDLSVYWYQQSLDQGLQFLIQYYNGEERAKGNILERFSAQQFPDLHSELNLSSLELGDSALYFCASSVDGTNEKLFFGSGTQLSVL.

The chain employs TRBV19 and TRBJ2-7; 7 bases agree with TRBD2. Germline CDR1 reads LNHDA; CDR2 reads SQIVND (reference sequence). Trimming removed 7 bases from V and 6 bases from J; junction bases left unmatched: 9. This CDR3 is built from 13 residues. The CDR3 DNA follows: TGTGCCAGTATGGGCCGGGAGGTGGGCGAGCAGTACTTC. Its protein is CASMGREVGEQYF.

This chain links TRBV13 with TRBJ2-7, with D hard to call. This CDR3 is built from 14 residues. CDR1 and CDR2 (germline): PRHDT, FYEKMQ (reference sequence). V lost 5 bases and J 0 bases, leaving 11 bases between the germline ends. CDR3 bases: TGTGCCAGCAGCCAGCTTAGGAGCTCCTACGAGCAGTACTTC. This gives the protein CASSQLRSSYEQYF.

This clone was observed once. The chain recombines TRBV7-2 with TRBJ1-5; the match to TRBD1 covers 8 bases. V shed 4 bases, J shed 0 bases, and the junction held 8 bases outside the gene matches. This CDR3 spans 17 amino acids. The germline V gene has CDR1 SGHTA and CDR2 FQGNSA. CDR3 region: CASSYSGGRYSNQPQHF. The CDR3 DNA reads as TGTGCCAGCAGCTATTCAGGGGGCCGTTATAGCAATCAGCCCCAGCATTTT.

The chain's CDR3 is CASSRGPSYSSYEQYF. CDR3 nucleotides: TGTGCCAGCAGCAGGGGCCCAAGCTATAGCTCCTACGAGCAGTACTTC. The chain links TRBV5-6 to TRBJ2-7, with D perhaps matching TRBD1 (5 bases). V was clipped by 4 bases and J by 0 bases, with 17 bases between them. Germline V gene data show CDR1 as SGHDT and CDR2 as YYEEEE. This CDR3 region has 16 residues. Filled out from reference TRBV5-6 and TRBJ2-7, the complete variable domain reads DAGVTQSPTHLIKTRGQQVTLRCSPKSGHDTVSWYQQALGQGPQFIFQYYEEEERQRGNFPDRFSGHQFPNYSSELNVNALLLGDSALYLCASSRGPSYSSYEQYFGPGTRLTVT.

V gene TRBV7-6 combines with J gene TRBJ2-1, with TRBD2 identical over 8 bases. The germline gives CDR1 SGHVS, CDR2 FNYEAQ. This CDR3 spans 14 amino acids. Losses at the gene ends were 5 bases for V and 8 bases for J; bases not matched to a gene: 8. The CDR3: CASSHSSGSDEQFF. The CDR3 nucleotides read TGTGCCAGCAGCCACTCCAGCGGGAGCGATGAGCAGTTCTTC.

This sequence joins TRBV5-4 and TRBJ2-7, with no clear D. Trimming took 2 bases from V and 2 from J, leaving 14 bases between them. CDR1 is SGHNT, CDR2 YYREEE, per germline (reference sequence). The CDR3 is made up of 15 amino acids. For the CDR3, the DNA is TGTGCCAGCAGCTTAGGTTTCGCGGAAACCTACGAGCAGTACTTC. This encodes CASSLGFAETYEQYF.

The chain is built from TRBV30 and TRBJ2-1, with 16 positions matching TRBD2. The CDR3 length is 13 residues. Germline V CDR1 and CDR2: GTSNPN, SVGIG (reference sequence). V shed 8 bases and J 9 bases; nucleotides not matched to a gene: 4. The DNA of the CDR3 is TGTGCCGGGGGACTAGCGGGAGGGGGTGAGCAGTTCTTC. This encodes CAGGLAGGGEQFF.

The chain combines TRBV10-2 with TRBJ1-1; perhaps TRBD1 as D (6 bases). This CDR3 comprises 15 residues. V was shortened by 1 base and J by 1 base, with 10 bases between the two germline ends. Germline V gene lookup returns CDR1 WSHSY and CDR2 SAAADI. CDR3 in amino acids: CASSEWAGANTEAFF. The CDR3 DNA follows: TGCGCCAGCAGTGAGTGGGCAGGGGCGAACACTGAAGCTTTCTTT.

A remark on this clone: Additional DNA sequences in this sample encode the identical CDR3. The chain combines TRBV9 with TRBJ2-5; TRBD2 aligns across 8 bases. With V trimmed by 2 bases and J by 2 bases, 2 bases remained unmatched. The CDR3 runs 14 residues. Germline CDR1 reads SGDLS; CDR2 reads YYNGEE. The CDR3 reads CASSVSGDQETQYF. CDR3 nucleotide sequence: TGTGCCAGCAGCGTTAGCGGGGATCAAGAGACCCAGTACTTC.

The CDR3 DNA reads TGTGCCAGCAGTTACTCGGAAGGGAATCTTGAGCAGTTCTTC. It is translated as CASSYSEGNLEQFF. The chain employs TRBV6-6 and TRBJ2-1; D remains unclear. Germline CDR1 and CDR2: MNHNY and SVGAGI (reference sequence). This CDR3 comprises 14 residues. The V and J ends lost 0 bases and 9 bases respectively, with 12 bases between them.

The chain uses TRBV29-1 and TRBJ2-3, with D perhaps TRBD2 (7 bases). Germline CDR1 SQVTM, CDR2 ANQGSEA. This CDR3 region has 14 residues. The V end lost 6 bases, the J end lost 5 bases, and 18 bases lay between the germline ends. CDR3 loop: CSVVGAGVLDTQYF. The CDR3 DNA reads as TGCAGCGTCGTGGGGGCGGGAGTCCTAGATACGCAGTATTTT.